Shown below are 11 T cell receptor beta chains from a single sample sequenced in a study of OX40 agonist ivuxolimab in advanced cancers. Sequencing was performed with immunoSEQ multiplex PCR; in TCRdb, only in-frame clones are kept and a portion is missing. The sample comprises about 80,000 clones, about 93% of which are singletons, and approximately 0.3% rests with the top ten. The starting material was CD4+ or CD8+ T cells sorted from blood, obtained in a trial of the OX40 agonist ivuxolimab. These receptors all stem from an adult with an advanced solid tumor such as melanoma, head and neck, liver or kidney cancer.

This rearrangement joins TRBV11-2 to TRBJ2-1, with 10 bases matching TRBD1. Unmatched junction bases numbered 10, after V lost 5 bases and J lost 6 bases. The CDR3 totals 16 residues. Germline V CDR1 and CDR2: SGHAT, FQNNGV. The DNA of the CDR3 is TGTGCCAGCAGCGAAAGACAGGGGGCGCTTGTCAATGAGCAGTTCTTC. It yields the protein CASSERQGALVNEQFF.

This chain joins TRBV6-5 and TRBJ2-1; no clear D gene. This CDR3 spans 15 amino acids. V lost 5 bases to trimming and J lost 1 base, with 12 bases between them. Per the germline V gene, CDR1 is MNHEY and CDR2 is SVGAGI. The DNA for the CDR3 is TGTGCCAGCAGTACCGTCGCGCTTTCCTACAATGAGCAGTTCTTC. It specifies CASSTVALSYNEQFF.

This clone came up once. The V gene is TRBV9, the J gene TRBJ1-2; D unclear. The CDR3 loop spans 15 amino acids. Trimming pared 3 bases from V and 5 bases from J, leaving 17 bases between. The germline V gene has CDR1 SGDLS and CDR2 YYNGEE. The CDR3 DNA reads TGTGCCAGCAGCGCCTTCGACGGACCTGGATATGGCTACACCTTC. This codes for CASSAFDGPGYGYTF.

Here the CDR3 DNA reads TGCGCCAGCAGCTTTGGTTCGGCCGCGACCTACGAGCAGTACTTC. This codes for CASSFGSAATYEQYF. The chain has TRBV5-1 and TRBJ2-7; D uncertain. V was trimmed by 2 bases and J by 2 bases, leaving 14 bases between them. The CDR3 is made up of 15 amino acids. Germline assignment: CDR1 SGHRS and CDR2 YFSETQ.

This chain links TRBV5-5 with TRBJ2-5, with a tentative D call TRBD2 (6 bases). The J call is doubtful: the DNA matches TRBJ2-7 better. Germline V gene lookup returns CDR1 SGHKS and CDR2 YYEKEE (reference sequence). The CDR3 consists of 14 residues. The CDR3 bases are TGTGCCAGCAGCACGACGGGACTCGCCTACGAGCAGTACTTC. It is translated as CASSTTGLAYEQYF.

The chain carries TRBV18 and TRBJ1-3; no definite D call. In germline, CDR1 is KGHSH, CDR2 LQKENI. V lost 0 bases to trimming and J lost 4 bases, with 13 bases between them. The CDR3 extends over 16 amino acids. For the CDR3, the DNA is TGTGCCAGCTCACCACCGAGGTTATCGTTCGGAAACACCATATATTTT. Its translation: CASSPPRLSFGNTIYF. The full variable domain, in which reference TRBV18 and TRBJ1-3 provide the parts outside the CDR3, is NAGVMQNPRHLVRRRGQEARLRCSPMKGHSHVYWYRQLPEEGLKFMVYLQKENIIDESGMPKERFSAEFPKEGPSILRIQQVVRGDSAAYFCASSPPRLSFGNTIYFGEGSWLTVV.

The rearrangement joins TRBV5-1 to TRBJ1-4; D gene ambiguous. The CDR3 runs 12 residues. The germline V gene has CDR1 SGHRS and CDR2 YFSETQ. Trimming took 3 bases from V and 5 from J, leaving 5 bases between them. The CDR3 coding sequence is TGCGCCAGCAGCTCTCAAAATGAAAAACTGTTTTTT. Its translation: CASSSQNEKLFF.

The chain combines TRBV18 with TRBJ2-1; 9 nucleotides align to TRBD2. The junction had 7 bases not matched to a gene; V was cut back by 0 bases and J by 1 base. This CDR3 has 18 amino acids. The germline CDR1 and CDR2 sequences are KGHSH and LQKENI. CDR3 sequence (DNA): TGTGCCAGCTCACCACCGGTGGCTAGCGGGAAGTCCTACAATGAGCAGTTCTTC. This gives the protein CASSPPVASGKSYNEQFF. The full variable domain, in which reference TRBV18 and TRBJ2-1 provide the parts outside the CDR3, is NAGVMQNPRHLVRRRGQEARLRCSPMKGHSHVYWYRQLPEEGLKFMVYLQKENIIDESGMPKERFSAEFPKEGPSILRIQQVVRGDSAAYFCASSPPVASGKSYNEQFFGPGTRLTVL.

This clone was observed once. The chain recombines TRBV18 with TRBJ1-5; 9 bases fit TRBD1. CDR1 and CDR2 from the germline V gene are KGHSH and LQKENI. The V gene end was trimmed by 4 bases and the J gene end by 4 bases; junction bases not matched to a gene: 2. This CDR3 has 14 amino acids. CDR3 DNA: TGTGCCAGCTCACAGGGACAGGGAAATCAGCCCCAGCATTTT. It is translated as CASSQGQGNQPQHF.

The V gene is TRBV27, the J gene TRBJ2-3; D possibly corresponds to TRBD2 (6 bases). Looked up from germline, CDR1 is MNHEY and CDR2 is SMNVEV (reference sequence). V dropped 8 bases and J dropped 5 bases, with 23 bases sitting between them. The CDR3 has 16 residues. The DNA of the CDR3 is TGTGCCAGCTGGAAAGGGAGGCGGGATGGAGGAGATACGCAGTATTTT. Encoded protein: CASWKGRRDGGDTQYF.

V is TRBV5-1 and J is TRBJ2-2, with 8 bases fitting TRBD1. Germline V gene sequence: CDR1 SGHRS, CDR2 YFSETQ. CDR3 size: 15 residues. J gave up 1 base and V 4 bases, and 3 bases lay outside the gene matches. The CDR3 DNA follows: TGCGCCAGCAGCCCCGGGACAGGGAACACCGGGGAGCTGTTTTTT. It specifies CASSPGTGNTGELFF.